One sample yielded the 19 T cell receptor beta chains listed below, sequenced in a study of T cells in Graves' hyperthyroidism and ophthalmopathy. Amplified TCR beta CDR3 regions derived from RNA transcripts. When the TCR CDR3 underwent first-round RT-PCR, the HTBI primer set was used. TCRdb reprocessed the multiplex PCR reads with MiXCR, giving one entry per CDR3 protein. The sample lists about 640,000 distinct CDR3 sequences; 45% were seen once. The sample comprised peripheral blood or thyroid tissue (not recorded which). These receptors all come from an adult man with Graves' disease, either hyperthyroidism or ophthalmopathy (not recorded which).

The rearrangement links TRBV7-2 to TRBJ1-6; D remains unclear. Trimming removed 7 bases from V and 8 bases from J, with 18 bases in between. Per the germline V gene, CDR1 is SGHTA and CDR2 is FQGNSA. The CDR3 sequence is 15 residues long. The CDR3 DNA reads as TGTGCCAGCACCCCGGGATCCCGCTGGGATTCACCCCTCCACTTT. Translation: CASTPGSRWDSPLHF.

The chain links TRBV10-3 to TRBJ1-3; the D is unclear. CDR1 is ENHRY and CDR2 is SYGVKD in the germline V gene. Trimming stripped 11 bases from V and 0 bases from J, with 20 bases between. The CDR3 runs 16 residues. The CDR3 is CASISAGRDSGNTIYF. The CDR3 coding sequence is TGTGCCTCCATCAGTGCAGGACGCGACTCTGGAAACACCATATATTTT.

The chain uses TRBV29-1 and TRBJ1-1, with D possibly TRBD1 on 5 matching bases. Germline V CDR1 and CDR2: SQVTM, ANQGSEA. This CDR3 spans 12 amino acids. V lost 3 bases and J 4 bases, leaving 9 bases between the germline ends. The CDR3 is CSVEDGATEAFF. CDR3 coding DNA: TGCAGCGTTGAGGACGGGGCCACTGAAGCTTTCTTT.

This clonotype was counted many times. The chain recombines TRBV7-2 with TRBJ1-2, with 7 bases that match TRBD1. The germline gives CDR1 SGHTA, CDR2 FQGNSA. The CDR3 contains 13 residues. The trim removed 5 bases at V and 7 bases at J, leaving 7 bases unmatched. CDR3 region: CASSPDRERGYTF. The CDR3 DNA sequence: TGTGCCAGCAGCCCCGACAGGGAGCGTGGCTACACCTTC.

V and J are TRBV10-3 and TRBJ2-7; 12 bases agree with TRBD2. In germline, CDR1 is ENHRY, CDR2 SYGVKD. V trimming: 4 bases; J trimming: 5 bases; junction bases outside the gene matches: 3. CDR3 length: 14 residues. This CDR3 reads CAISGLAGADEQYF. The CDR3 DNA reads as TGTGCCATCAGTGGACTAGCGGGGGCCGACGAGCAGTACTTC.

The chain employs TRBV6-2 or TRBV6-3 and TRBJ2-2; 10 positions match TRBD2. This CDR3 region has 15 residues. CDR1 is MNHEY and CDR2 is SVGEGT in the germline V gene. Trimming took 0 bases from V and 9 from J; bases not matched to a gene: 4. The DNA for the CDR3 is TGTGCCAGCAGTTACTCGGAACTAGCGGGGCGGGAGCTGTTTTTT. Translation gives CASSYSELAGRELFF.

This clonotype turned up a few times. The chain links TRBV2 to TRBJ1-1, with D unclear. The germline V and J ends were trimmed by 4 bases and 6 bases, with 12 bases remaining between them. Per the germline V gene, CDR1 is SNHLY and CDR2 is FYNNEI. The CDR3 loop spans 13 amino acids. The CDR3 region is CASSAGRLAEAFF. CDR3 in DNA: TGTGCCAGCAGTGCGGGGAGGTTGGCTGAAGCTTTCTTT.

This chain joins TRBV7-2 and TRBJ2-7; maybe TRBD1 (5 bases). CDR3 size: 17 residues. Between the trimmed V and J ends, which lost 2 bases and 2 bases, there was a span of 19 bases. Germline V lookup: CDR1 SGHTA, CDR2 FQGNSA. The CDR3 is CASSLLGPSVAAYEQYF. As DNA, the CDR3 is TGTGCCAGCAGCTTATTGGGGCCGTCGGTGGCTGCCTACGAGCAGTACTTC.

This clonotype showed up many times. This chain uses TRBV10-3 with TRBJ1-4; TRBD1 might be the D (5 bases). The CDR3 is 14 residues long. Germline V gene data show CDR1 as ENHRY and CDR2 as SYGVKD. Trimming removed 0 bases at V and 7 bases at J, with 9 bases between. The DNA of the CDR3 is TGTGCCATCAGTGAGTCGTCGGGGCGTGAAAAACTGTTTTTT. This encodes CAISESSGREKLFF.

This sequence joins TRBV12-3 or TRBV12-4 and TRBJ1-1, with D unclear. CDR3 length: 15 residues. The V gene lost 4 bases and the J gene lost 0 bases, with 12 bases spanning the gap. The CDR3 sequence: CASSSSAVLNTEAFF. The CDR3 DNA is TGTGCCAGCAGTTCCTCCGCTGTACTGAACACTGAAGCTTTCTTT.

The sample holds many counts of this clonotype. This CDR3 reads CASSYGPANSPLHF. The CDR3 DNA follows: TGTGCCAGCAGTTACGGACCGGCGAATTCACCCCTCCACTTT. The chain has TRBV6-5 and TRBJ1-6; unclear D gene. The V and J ends lost 2 bases and 7 bases respectively, with 9 bases between them. This CDR3 comprises 14 residues. From germline, CDR1 is MNHEY and CDR2 SVGAGI.

This clonotype was observed a few times. J is TRBJ1-5 and V is TRBV19; D unresolved. Germline CDR1 and CDR2: LNHDA and SQIVND (reference sequence). V lost 2 bases to trimming and J lost 3 bases, with 5 bases between them. CDR3 length equals 13 residues. CDR3 nucleotides: TGTGCCAGTAGTATATTGCTCAATCAGCCCCAGCATTTT. Its translation is CASSILLNQPQHF. The full variable domain, in which reference TRBV19 and TRBJ1-5 provide the parts outside the CDR3, is DGGITQSPKYLFRKEGQNVTLSCEQNLNHDAMYWYRQDPGQGLRLIYYSQIVNDFQKGDIAEGYSVSREKKESFPLTVTSAQKNPTAFYLCASSILLNQPQHFGDGTRLSIL.

This clonotype occurred many times. The CDR3 reads CASSPRTGLYSPLHF. The DNA of the CDR3 is TGTGCCAGCAGCCCCAGGACAGGGTTATATTCACCCCTCCACTTT. The gene calls are TRBV12-3 or TRBV12-4 and TRBJ1-6; 8 bases fit TRBD1. Trimming took 6 bases from V and 8 from J; bases not matched to a gene: 9. The CDR3 contains 15 residues.

This clonotype came up many times. The rearrangement joins TRBV6-6 to TRBJ1-6; tentative D call: TRBD1 (5 bases). Trimming removed 3 bases from V and 7 bases from J, with 13 bases in between. The germline V gene encodes CDR1 MNHNY and CDR2 SVGAGI (reference sequence). This CDR3 comprises 15 residues. In nucleotides, the CDR3 is TGTGCCAGCAGTTATTTCGTAGAGGGGAATTCACCCCTCCACTTT. Translating it yields CASSYFVEGNSPLHF.

The CDR3 region has the DNA TGCGCCAGCCAGGGGCCCGGAGCAGGGGACTATGGCTACACCTTC. Its translation: CASQGPGAGDYGYTF. V gene TRBV5-1 combines with J gene TRBJ1-2, with D perhaps matching TRBD1 (6 bases). The V and J ends lost 7 bases and 3 bases respectively, with 19 bases between them. From germline, CDR1 is SGHRS and CDR2 YFSETQ. The CDR3 contains 15 residues.

This clonotype was counted at least ten times. The chain recombines TRBV7-9 with TRBJ1-2; D uncertain. Germline V gives CDR1 SEHNR, CDR2 FQNEAQ (reference sequence). The CDR3 loop spans 14 amino acids. Trimming stripped 3 bases from V and 3 bases from J, with 11 bases between. The CDR3 region is CASSLSGGHYGYTF. CDR3 coding DNA: TGTGCCAGCAGCTTGTCAGGAGGCCACTATGGCTACACCTTC.

The sample holds many counts of this clonotype. V and J are TRBV2 and TRBJ1-1; D gene ambiguous. Germline-derived CDR1 and CDR2 are SNHLY and FYNNEI. Trimming cost V 11 bases and J 1 base, with 14 bases left between them. There are 13 residues in the CDR3. CDR3 sequence (DNA): TGTGCCGGAAGGGAGCGATCGAACACTGAAGCTTTCTTT. The encoded protein is CAGRERSNTEAFF.

The J gene is TRBJ1-4, the V gene TRBV2; TRBD1 agrees at 8 bases. The CDR3 extends over 16 amino acids. Germline CDR1 is SNHLY and CDR2 is FYNNEI. The J segment lost 8 bases and the V segment lost 4 bases, leaving 12 bases of the junction unmatched. The CDR3 DNA reads TGTGCCAGCAGTGGGACGAGGACAGGGCGAGGGGAAAAACTGTTTTTT. This sequence encodes CASSGTRTGRGEKLFF.

The J gene is TRBJ1-1, the V gene TRBV7-3; D is unclear. The V end was cut by 6 bases, the J end by 0 bases, with 8 bases between. The CDR3 sequence is 13 residues long. Germline V lookup: CDR1 SGHTA, CDR2 FQGTGA. For the CDR3, the DNA is TGTGCCAGCAGAGATCTGGTGAACACTGAAGCTTTCTTT. Translation: CASRDLVNTEAFF.